This is a list of T cell receptor beta chains from one sample in a study of cytotoxic CD8 clonotypes in ibrutinib-treated CLL. Using immunoSEQ multiplex PCR, the repertoire was profiled, and TCRdb retains in-frame clones only, with some absent. Found here are about 200,000 clones, around 72% of them singletons; the top ten hold roughly an eighth. Here the sequenced sample was PBMCs, taken after 24 months of ibrutinib treatment. These receptors were obtained from a human donor with chronic lymphocytic leukemia. Both conserved end residues are part of each CDR3. The D gene is left open where the match is weak. The listing skips clone size in some rows; elsewhere it reads once, few, many or a size class.

cdr3_length j_call clone_size d_call v_call cdr3_nt cdr3_aa
19 TRBJ2-6 once TRBD1 TRBV4-2 TGTGCCAGCAGCCAAGATCGGGACAGGGGGCGTTTTGGGGCCAACGTCCTGACTTTC CASSQDRDRGRFGANVLTF
15 TRBJ2-7 - TRBD2 TRBV19 TGTGCCAGTAGGGGACTAGCGGGAGGGCCCTACGAGCAGTACTTC CASRGLAGGPYEQYF
18 TRBJ1-5 few - TRBV4-3 TGCGCCAGCAGCCAAGAAGTTTCCCACAGGGATCTGCATCAGCCCCAGCATTTT CASSQEVSHRDLHQPQHF
12 TRBJ2-5 few - TRBV5-1 TGCGCCAGCAGCTTGGTACAAGAGACCCAGTACTTC CASSLVQETQYF
12 TRBJ1-2 - - TRBV5-4 TGTGCCAGCAGCTTTTATGGATATGGCTACACCTTC CASSFYGYGYTF
14 TRBJ2-5 - - TRBV5-4 TGTGCCAGCAGCTTGGGTCAGATACAGGAGACCCAGTACTTC CASSLGQIQETQYF
16 TRBJ1-5 - TRBD1 TRBV25-1 TGTGCCGACCACGCGGGGACAGGGATTAGCAATCAGCCCCAGCATTTT CADHAGTGISNQPQHF
14 TRBJ2-3 - TRBD2 TRBV6-5 TGTGCCAGCAGTTCGTTAGCGGGAGTAGATACGCAGTATTTT CASSSLAGVDTQYF
14 TRBJ1-1 - - TRBV7-9 TGTGCCAGCAGCTTGGAGGGATCGAACACTGAAGCTTTCTTT CASSLEGSNTEAFF
14 TRBJ2-7 - TRBD1 TRBV7-9 TGTGCCAGCAGATCCGGGACAGGACGCTACGAGCAGTACTTC CASRSGTGRYEQYF
14 TRBJ2-7 - - TRBV9 TGTGCCAGCAGCACCAGGACGAACGCCGCCGAGCAGTACTTC CASSTRTNAAEQYF
11 TRBJ2-2 - - TRBV29-1 TGCAGCGGGGGAAACACCGGGGAGCTGTTTTTT CSGGNTGELFF
13 TRBJ2-5 - - TRBV9 TGTGCCAGCAGCGTAGCGATACAAGAGACCCAGTACTTC CASSVAIQETQYF
14 TRBJ2-1 - TRBD1 TRBV30 TGTGCCTGGAGTGGGGGACAGGGGGGCAATGAGCAGTTCTTC CAWSGGQGGNEQFF
14 TRBJ2-3 - - TRBV11-3 TGTGCCAGCAGCCCCCCAGGCCATCCCCGGACGCAGTATTTT CASSPPGHPRTQYF
14 TRBJ1-1 - - TRBV7-9 TGTGCCAGCAGCTTAGACGGTGTGGGGACTGAAGCTTTCTTT CASSLDGVGTEAFF
16 TRBJ2-1 - - TRBV9 TGTGCCAGCAGCGCTTCAGGGACGAGCTCCTACAATGAGCAGTTCTTC CASSASGTSSYNEQFF
15 TRBJ2-1 once TRBD2 TRBV28 TGTGCCAGCAGTTCCGGGGGGTTGGAGAACGGCGAGCAGTTCTTC CASSSGGLENGEQFF
15 TRBJ2-7 many TRBD2 TRBV11-2 TGTGCCAGCAGCCAAGGGACTAGCGGAATCTACGAGCAGTACTTC CASSQGTSGIYEQYF